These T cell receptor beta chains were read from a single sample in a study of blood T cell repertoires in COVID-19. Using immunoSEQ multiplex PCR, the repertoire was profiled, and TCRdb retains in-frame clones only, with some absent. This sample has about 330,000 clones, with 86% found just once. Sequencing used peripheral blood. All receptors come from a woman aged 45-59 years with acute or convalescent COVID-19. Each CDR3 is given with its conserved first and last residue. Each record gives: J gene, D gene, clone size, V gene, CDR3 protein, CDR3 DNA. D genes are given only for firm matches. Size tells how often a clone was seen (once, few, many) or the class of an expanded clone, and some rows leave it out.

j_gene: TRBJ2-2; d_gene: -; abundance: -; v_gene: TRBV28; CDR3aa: CASTHQGAGELFF; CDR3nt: TGTGCCAGCACCCACCAGGGCGCCGGGGAGCTGTTTTTT
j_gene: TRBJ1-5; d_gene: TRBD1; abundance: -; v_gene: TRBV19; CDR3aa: CASKDRGNQPQHF; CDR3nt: TGTGCCAGTAAGGACAGGGGCAATCAGCCCCAGCATTTT
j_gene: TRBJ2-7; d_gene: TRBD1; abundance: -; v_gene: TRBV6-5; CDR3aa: CASSYSFLDRDWQYF; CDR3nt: TGTGCCAGCAGTTACTCGTTTTTGGACAGGGATTGGCAGTACTTC
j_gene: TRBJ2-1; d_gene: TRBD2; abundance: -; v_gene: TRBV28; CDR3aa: CASSLGGTSNYNEQFF; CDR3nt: TGTGCCAGCAGTCTGGGGGGGACGAGCAACTACAATGAGCAGTTCTTC
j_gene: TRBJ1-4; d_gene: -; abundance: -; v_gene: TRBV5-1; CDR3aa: CASSLAGQGNEKLFF; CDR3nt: TGCGCCAGCAGCTTGGCGGGACAAGGGAATGAAAAACTGTTTTTT
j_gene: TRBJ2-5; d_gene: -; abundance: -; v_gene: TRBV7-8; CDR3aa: CASSLSRVRGETQYF; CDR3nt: TGTGCCAGCAGCTTATCGAGGGTTAGAGGAGAGACCCAGTACTTC
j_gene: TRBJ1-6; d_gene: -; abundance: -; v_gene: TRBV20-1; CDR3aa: CSASGRGDSPLHF; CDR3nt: TGCAGTGCTAGTGGCAGGGGAGATTCACCCCTCCACTTT
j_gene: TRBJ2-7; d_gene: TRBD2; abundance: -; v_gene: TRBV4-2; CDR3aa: CASSQGLAGEYEQYF; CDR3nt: TGTGCCAGCAGCCAGGGACTAGCGGGAGAGTACGAGCAGTACTTC
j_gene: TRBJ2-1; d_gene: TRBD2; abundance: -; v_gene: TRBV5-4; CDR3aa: CASSGSGGGSYNEQFF; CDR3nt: TGTGCCAGCAGCGGTAGCGGGGGGGGTTCCTACAATGAGCAGTTCTTC
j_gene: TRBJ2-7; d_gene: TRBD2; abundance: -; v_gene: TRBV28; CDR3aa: CASSPGLSYEQYF; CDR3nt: TGTGCCAGCAGTCCGGGACTATCCTACGAGCAGTACTTC
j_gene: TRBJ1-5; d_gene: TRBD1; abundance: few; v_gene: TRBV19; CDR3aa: CASSIQTGISYSNQPQHF; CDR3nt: TGTGCCAGTAGTATTCAGACAGGGATCTCCTATAGCAATCAGCCCCAGCATTTT